This T cell receptor beta chain derives from a study of blood T cell repertoires in COVID-19. Study-level background: T cells, B-cell-depleted T cells, or PBMCs supplied cDNA or gDNA.

Authors' processing steps: By means of reference gene primer amplification, nucleated cell counts were estimated. TCRdb's table, derived via immunoSEQ multiplex PCR, lists solely in-frame clones and lacks some. V, J and clone size are taken as reported in that table, and D and trimming were inferred from the DNA itself. This table holds 200,000 to 250,000 clones, 84% found once. The V gene's germline CDR1 is SGHAT and CDR2 FQNNGV. The CDR3 consists of 16 residues. Trimming at V came to 5 bases and at J to 4 bases, leaving 12 bases not matched to a gene. Sequencing was done on a sample of peripheral blood. This receptor was taken from a woman aged 60 to 75 with acute or convalescent COVID-19. The chain carries TRBV11-2 and TRBJ2-3; 7 nucleotides match TRBD2. The CDR3 region is CASSNRWGGKADTQYF. In DNA form, the CDR3 reads TGTGCCAGCAGCAACCGGTGGGGAGGGAAGGCAGATACGCAGTATTTT.